This entry lists 9 T cell receptor beta chains sequenced from one sample in a study of shared clonotypes between healthy human individuals. Clones were sequenced by immunoSEQ multiplex PCR, and TCRdb holds only the in-frame ones, with some missing. The sample carries 1.6 million or so clones, 98% recorded once. What was sequenced was naive CD4+ T cells sorted from blood. The sample's subset: CD45RA+ positively selected. The receptors were sampled from a man younger than 45 in good health.

The V and J genes are TRBV2 and TRBJ2-1; 12 positions match TRBD2. Trimming at V came to 5 bases and at J to 9 bases, leaving 8 bases not matched to a gene. Germline V gives CDR1 SNHLY, CDR2 FYNNEI. The CDR3 has 15 amino acids. This chain's CDR3 is CASSTTSGSVAEQFF. The DNA for the CDR3 is TGTGCCAGCAGTACGACTAGCGGGAGCGTCGCTGAGCAGTTCTTC.

This clone has just one count. Other DNA variants within this sample encode the same CDR3. The chain has TRBV20-1 and TRBJ2-5; D is uncertain. The ends were cut back, 3 bases at V and 5 bases at J, with 7 bases in the middle. Germline lookup yields CDR1 DFQATT and CDR2 SNEGSKA (reference sequence). This CDR3 region has 11 residues. Here the CDR3 reads CSASESETQYF. The CDR3 DNA reads TGCAGTGCTAGCGAATCGGAGACCCAGTACTTC.

The sample holds one count of this clone. Within the sample, other DNA sequences also encode this same CDR3. The chain carries TRBV18 and TRBJ1-2; 7 nucleotides agree with TRBD1. The CDR3 consists of 15 residues. After removal of 4 bases from V and 1 base from J, the junction contained 6 bases not matched to a gene. Germline CDR1 is KGHSH and CDR2 is LQKENI. CDR3 bases: TGTGCCAGCTCACTAGGTCAGGGGGATAACTATGGCTACACCTTC. It yields the protein CASSLGQGDNYGYTF.

The chain's CDR3 is CASSMGLAGGGNTQYF. The CDR3 DNA sequence: TGTGCCAGCAGCATGGGACTAGCGGGAGGAGGAAATACGCAGTATTTT. The chain couples TRBV13 to TRBJ2-3; 15 positions match TRBD2. V shed 5 bases, J shed 7 bases, and the junction held 7 bases outside the gene matches. The germline CDR1 and CDR2 sequences are PRHDT and FYEKMQ (reference sequence). This CDR3 comprises 16 residues.

CDR3 in amino acids: CSVVVGPRYEQYF. CDR3 DNA sequence: TGCAGCGTTGTCGTTGGACCGCGTTACGAGCAGTACTTC. This chain links TRBV29-1 with TRBJ2-7; D gene unclear. Germline V gene data show CDR1 as SQVTM and CDR2 as ANQGSEA. V was shortened by 4 bases and J by 4 bases, with 14 bases between the two germline ends. The CDR3 contains 13 residues.

V gene TRBV10-2 combines with J gene TRBJ1-4; D ambiguous. From germline, CDR1 is WSHSY and CDR2 SAAADI. CDR3 length: 15 residues. Deletions cut 2 bases from V and 3 bases from J, with 10 bases between. CDR3 loop: CASSEIGRPNEKLFF. For the CDR3, the DNA is TGCGCCAGCAGTGAGATCGGGCGGCCTAATGAAAAACTGTTTTTT.

This clone was counted once. This chain uses TRBV19 with TRBJ1-3; 7 nucleotides match TRBD1. CDR3 length equals 15 residues. The germline V gene encodes CDR1 LNHDA and CDR2 SQIVND (reference sequence). V shed 8 bases and J 5 bases; nucleotides not matched to a gene: 12. The CDR3 loop reads CASSWRGGQRNTIYF. The CDR3 nucleotides are TGTGCCAGTTCTTGGAGAGGGGGACAGAGAAACACCATATATTTT.

The chain couples TRBV6-6 to TRBJ2-7; 8 bases fit TRBD1. CDR1 is MNHNY, CDR2 SVGAGI, per germline (reference sequence). V shed 7 bases and J 3 bases; nucleotides not matched to a gene: 5. The CDR3 has 13 residues. CDR3 region: CASMGGQVYEQYF. CDR3 in DNA: TGTGCCAGCATGGGGGGACAGGTCTACGAGCAGTACTTC.

The rearrangement links TRBV10-3 to TRBJ2-2; TRBD2 is a possible D gene (6 bases). V lost 4 bases to trimming and J lost 6 bases, with 21 bases between them. The germline V gene has CDR1 ENHRY and CDR2 SYGVKD. The CDR3 consists of 17 residues. CDR3: CAISAHQVEGGPGELFF. DNA of the CDR3: TGTGCCATCAGTGCTCACCAGGTGGAGGGAGGCCCCGGGGAGCTGTTTTTT.